This is a list of T cell receptor beta chains from one sample in a study of T cell responses to AZD1222 COVID-19 vaccine. Measured with immunoSEQ multiplex PCR; TCRdb has only the in-frame clones, and not every one. There are about 67,000 clones in the sample; roughly 80% occur only once, and 21% lies in the top ten. The input for sequencing was peripheral blood, taken on day 0 of AZD1222 vaccination. Every receptor here comes from an adult in good health. CDR3s include the opening cysteine and the closing phenylalanine or tryptophan. D genes are given only for firm matches. Size is stated for part of the rows, as once, few or many counts, or as a class when the clone is expanded.

TGTGCCAGCAGCGGGGAGATGCATGGCTACACCTTC | CASSGEMHGYTF | - | TRBJ1-2 | - | TRBV7-9 | 12
TGTGCCAGCAGCAAAGTCCTAGCGGCCTACAATGAGCAGTTCTTC | CASSKVLAAYNEQFF | - | TRBJ2-1 | - | TRBV21-1 | 15
TGCGCCAGCAGCCAACCTCCGGGACAGTTCGGGGAGCTGTTTTTT | CASSQPPGQFGELFF | TRBD1 | TRBJ2-2 | - | TRBV4-1 | 15
TGCGCCAGCAGCCCCAATGGGGAGCTGTTTTTT | CASSPNGELFF | - | TRBJ2-2 | - | TRBV5-1 | 11
TGCGCCAGCTCCGAGGGGTTCACCTACAATGAGCAGTTCTTC | CASSEGFTYNEQFF | - | TRBJ2-1 | few | TRBV5-1 | 14
TGTGCCAGCAGTTGGGGACTAGCGGGAGTTAGGGACAATGAGCAGTTCTTC | CASSWGLAGVRDNEQFF | TRBD2 | TRBJ2-1 | - | TRBV27 | 17
TGTGCCAGCAGTTTCGACAGGACCAAAAACATTCAGTACTTC | CASSFDRTKNIQYF | - | TRBJ2-4 | - | TRBV27 | 14
TGCGCCAGCAGCCTGGGGACAGGGGGCCCGAACACCGGGGAGCTGTTTTTT | CASSLGTGGPNTGELFF | TRBD1 | TRBJ2-2 | few | TRBV5-1 | 17
TGTGCCAGCAGTTTAGGGCAGGGGAATCAGCCCCAGCATTTT | CASSLGQGNQPQHF | - | TRBJ1-5 | - | TRBV28 | 14
TGTGCCAGCAGTAGGGACAGGGCAGAGACCCAGTACTTC | CASSRDRAETQYF | TRBD1 | TRBJ2-5 | - | TRBV6-5 | 13
TGTGCCACCAGTGATGGGGGCAGGGCTATCACAGATACGCAGTATTTT | CATSDGGRAITDTQYF | - | TRBJ2-3 | - | TRBV24-1 | 16
TGTGCCAGCAGCCAACTAGGACAGGGCGGAGCTTTCTTT | CASSQLGQGGAFF | TRBD1 | TRBJ1-1 | - | TRBV14 | 13
TGTGCCAGCAGTTCCCTCCTACAGGGGGGGAGCTACACCTTC | CASSSLLQGGSYTF | TRBD1 | TRBJ1-2 | - | TRBV28 | 14
TGCGCCAGCAGCTTGGGACAGGGCGTCAGTGAAAAACTGTTTTTT | CASSLGQGVSEKLFF | TRBD1 | TRBJ1-4 | - | TRBV5-1 | 15
TGTGCCATCAGTGAGTCGGGGGTAGACACTGAAGCTTTCTTT | CAISESGVDTEAFF | - | TRBJ1-1 | - | TRBV10-3 | 14
TGCAGCGTTGGTAAGGGGGCTAATGAAAAACTGTTTTTT | CSVGKGANEKLFF | - | TRBJ1-4 | few | TRBV29-1 | 13
TGTGCCAGCAGTTACTCATCACGGAACCTGAACACTGAAGCTTTCTTT | CASSYSSRNLNTEAFF | - | TRBJ1-1 | - | TRBV6-2/TRBV6-3 | 16
TGTGCCAGCAGCCAAGTAGGGACTAGCGGGGGGGTTCGGGCCGAGCAGTACTTC | CASSQVGTSGGVRAEQYF | TRBD2 | TRBJ2-7 | - | TRBV3-1/TRBV3-2 | 18
TGTGCCAGCAGCTCCGCCGGGACAGGGAACTCACCCCTCCACTTT | CASSSAGTGNSPLHF | TRBD1 | TRBJ1-6 | - | TRBV28 | 15
TGTGCCAGCAGCTTAGGACAGGGGGGATCGGGCAATCAGCCCCAGCATTTT | CASSLGQGGSGNQPQHF | TRBD1 | TRBJ1-5 | - | TRBV7-9 | 17